This TCR beta chain is from a study of Ad26.COV2.S vaccination and SARS-CoV-2 variants. General study findings and limits: Recipients of either vaccine or placebo displayed similar breadth of non-spike TCRs.

Some clones are missing from TCRdb's copy, which holds only in-frame ones; the method was immunoSEQ multiplex PCR. Of roughly 100,000 clones detected, around 80% appear once; the ten largest clones hold roughly 17%. With respect to this clone: Its specificity is unknown.

With 4 bases removed from V and 2 bases from J, the gap between germline ends came to 11 bases. The length of the CDR3 is 13 residues. Germline lookup yields CDR1 SQVTM and CDR2 ANQGSEA. This TCR came from a human donor who had recovered from COVID-19. The genes are TRBV29-1 and TRBJ2-5; no clear D. The sample was peripheral blood, taken after recovery from COVID-19. The CDR3 DNA sequence: TGCAGCGTTGGCTCCCCTAGACAAGAGACCCAGTACTTC. Protein sequence: CSVGSPRQETQYF.